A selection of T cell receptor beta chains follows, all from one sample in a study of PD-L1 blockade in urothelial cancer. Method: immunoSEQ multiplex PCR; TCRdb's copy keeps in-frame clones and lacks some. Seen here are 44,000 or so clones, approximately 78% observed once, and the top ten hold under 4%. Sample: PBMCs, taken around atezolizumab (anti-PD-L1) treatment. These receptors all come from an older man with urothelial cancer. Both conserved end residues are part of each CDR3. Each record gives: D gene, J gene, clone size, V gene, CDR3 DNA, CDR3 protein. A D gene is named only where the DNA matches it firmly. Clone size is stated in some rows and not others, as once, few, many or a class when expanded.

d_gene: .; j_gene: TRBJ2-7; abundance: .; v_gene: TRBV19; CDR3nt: TGTGCCAGTAGTGCGGGGACCCGGCCCCTTTACGAGCAGTACTTC; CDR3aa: CASSAGTRPLYEQYF
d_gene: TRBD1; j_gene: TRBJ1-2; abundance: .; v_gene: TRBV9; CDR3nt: TGTGCCAGCAGCGTAGCGACAGGGGGCGCATTCGGCTACACCTTC; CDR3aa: CASSVATGGAFGYTF
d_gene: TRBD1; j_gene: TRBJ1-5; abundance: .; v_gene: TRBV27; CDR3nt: TGTGCCAGCAGCCCAGGCGCCGGGGCAGGGGGCGGTCAGCCCCAGCATTTT; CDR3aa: CASSPGAGAGGGQPQHF
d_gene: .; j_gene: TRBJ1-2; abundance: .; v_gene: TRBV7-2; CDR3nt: TGTGCCAGCAGCGATTCGGAGGCCTATGGCTACACCTTC; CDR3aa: CASSDSEAYGYTF
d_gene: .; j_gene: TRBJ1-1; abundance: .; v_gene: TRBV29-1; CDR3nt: TGCAGCGTGAGAAAGGGTTCGGGGGTCGCGGGCACTGAAGCTTTCTTT; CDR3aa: CSVRKGSGVAGTEAFF
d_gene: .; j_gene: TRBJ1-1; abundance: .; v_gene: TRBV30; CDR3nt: TGTGCCTGTGACCCCCCGGGTTCCGCTGAAGCTTTCTTT; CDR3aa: CACDPPGSAEAFF
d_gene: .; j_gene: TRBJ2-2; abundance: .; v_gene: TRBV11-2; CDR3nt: TGTGCCAGCAGCTCCCTGGCTGTCGGGGAGCTGTTTTTT; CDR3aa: CASSSLAVGELFF
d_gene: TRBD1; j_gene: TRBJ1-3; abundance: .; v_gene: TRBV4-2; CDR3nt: TGTGCCAGCAGCCAAAACAGGGGAGGAAACACCATATATTTT; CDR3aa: CASSQNRGGNTIYF
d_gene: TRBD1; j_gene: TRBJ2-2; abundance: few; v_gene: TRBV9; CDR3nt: TGTGCCAGCCTGGTCGCTTGGACAGGGATAAACACCGGGGAGCTGTTTTTT; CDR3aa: CASLVAWTGINTGELFF
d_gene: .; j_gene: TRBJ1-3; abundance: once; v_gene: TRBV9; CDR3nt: TGTGCCAGCAGCGAGGGGGGGCAGAACACCATATATTTT; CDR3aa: CASSEGGQNTIYF
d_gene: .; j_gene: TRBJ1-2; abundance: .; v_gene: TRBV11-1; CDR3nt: TGTGCCAGCAGCCTATCTTCAAGGGGCAGTTACTATGGCTACACCTTC; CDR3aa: CASSLSSRGSYYGYTF
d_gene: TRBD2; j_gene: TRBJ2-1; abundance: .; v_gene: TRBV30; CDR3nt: TGTGCCTGGGGAGAGCGGGGGACAGAGCAGTTCTTC; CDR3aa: CAWGERGTEQFF
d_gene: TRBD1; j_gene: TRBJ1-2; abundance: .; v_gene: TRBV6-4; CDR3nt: TGTGCCAGCAGTGGTGGGACAGGGCGTCCAAACTATGGCTACACCTTC; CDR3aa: CASSGGTGRPNYGYTF
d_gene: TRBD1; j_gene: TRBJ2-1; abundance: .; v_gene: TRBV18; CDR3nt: TGTGCCAGCTCACCCGGGACAGACAATGAGCAGTTCTTC; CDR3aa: CASSPGTDNEQFF
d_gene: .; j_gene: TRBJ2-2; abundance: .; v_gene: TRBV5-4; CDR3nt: TGTGCCAGCAGGGGGGACAGGGGGTCCACTAGCGGGGTGAACACCGGGGAGCTGTTTTTT; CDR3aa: CASRGDRGSTSGVNTGELFF
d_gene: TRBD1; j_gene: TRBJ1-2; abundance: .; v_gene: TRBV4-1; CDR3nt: TGCGCCAGCAGCCTTGGGGGACAGGTCGTAGGTGGCTACACCTTC; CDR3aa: CASSLGGQVVGGYTF
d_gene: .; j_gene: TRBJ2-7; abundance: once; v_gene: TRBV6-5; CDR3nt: TGTGCCAGCACTTCACATATCACCGAGCAGTACTTC; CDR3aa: CASTSHITEQYF
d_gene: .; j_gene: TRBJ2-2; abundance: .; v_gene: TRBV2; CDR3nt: TGTGCCAGCAGTGACAGGCGGGACACCGGGGAGCTGTTTTTT; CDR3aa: CASSDRRDTGELFF
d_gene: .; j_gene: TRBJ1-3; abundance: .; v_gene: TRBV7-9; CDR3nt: TGTGCCAGCAGCTCTAGTAGCTCTGGAAACACCATATATTTT; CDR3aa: CASSSSSSGNTIYF
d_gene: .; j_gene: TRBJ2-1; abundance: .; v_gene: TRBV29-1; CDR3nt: TGCAGCGTCAGGGCCTCGAGCTCCTACAATGAGCAGTTCTTC; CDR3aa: CSVRASSSYNEQFF
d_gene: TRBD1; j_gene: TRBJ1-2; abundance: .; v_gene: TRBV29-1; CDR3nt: TGCAGCGTTAAGACAGGGAGTTACTATGGCTACACCTTC; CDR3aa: CSVKTGSYYGYTF
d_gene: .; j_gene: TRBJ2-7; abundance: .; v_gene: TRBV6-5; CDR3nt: TGTGCCAGCAATTCAGGAGGGGTTGGGGAGCAGTACTTC; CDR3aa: CASNSGGVGEQYF
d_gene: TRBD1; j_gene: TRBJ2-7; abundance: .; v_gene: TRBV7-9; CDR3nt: TGTGCCAGCAGCCACGACCTTGGCCCGGGACAGGGCTACGAGCAGTACTTC; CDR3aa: CASSHDLGPGQGYEQYF
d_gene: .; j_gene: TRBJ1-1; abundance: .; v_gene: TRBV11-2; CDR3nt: TGTGCCAGCAGCCCTAACTTGAACACTGAAGCTTTCTTT; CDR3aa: CASSPNLNTEAFF
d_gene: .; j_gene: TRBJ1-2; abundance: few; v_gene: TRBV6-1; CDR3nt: TGTGCCAGCAGTGAAGGTCAGGTCTATGGCTACACCTTC; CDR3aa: CASSEGQVYGYTF
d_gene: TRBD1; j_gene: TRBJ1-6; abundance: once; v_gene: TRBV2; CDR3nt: TGTGCCAGCCACACAGGGGGAAGAAGCTCACCCCTCCACTTT; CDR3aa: CASHTGGRSSPLHF
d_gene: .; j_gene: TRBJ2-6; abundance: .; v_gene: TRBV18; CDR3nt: TGTGCCAGCTCACCCCCAGGAGGTGGCTCTGGGGCCAACGTCCTGACTTTC; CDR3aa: CASSPPGGGSGANVLTF
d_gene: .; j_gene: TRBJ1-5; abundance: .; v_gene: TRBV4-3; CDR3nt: TGCGCCAGCAGCCAAGAGGCCGGGGATTATCAGCCCCAGCATTTT; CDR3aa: CASSQEAGDYQPQHF
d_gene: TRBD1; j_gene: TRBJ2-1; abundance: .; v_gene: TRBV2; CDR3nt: TGTGCCAGCAGTATAGGACAGGGACCTAATGAGCAGTTCTTC; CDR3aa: CASSIGQGPNEQFF
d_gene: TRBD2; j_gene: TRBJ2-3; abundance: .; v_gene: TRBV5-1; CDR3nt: TGCGCCAGCAGCCCGGGACTAGCGGGACGCACAGATACGCAGTATTTT; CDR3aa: CASSPGLAGRTDTQYF
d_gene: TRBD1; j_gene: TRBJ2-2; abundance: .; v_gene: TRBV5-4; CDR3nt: TGTGCCAGCAGCTCACCGGGACAGGGGGCTTCCGGGGAGCTGTTTTTT; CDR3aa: CASSSPGQGASGELFF
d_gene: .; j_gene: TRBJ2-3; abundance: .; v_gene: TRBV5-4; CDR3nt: TGTGCCAGCAGCTCGGGGGAAGGGGATACGCAGTATTTT; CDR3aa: CASSSGEGDTQYF
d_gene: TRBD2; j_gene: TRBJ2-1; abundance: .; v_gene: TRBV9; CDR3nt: TGTGCCAGCAGCGTAGGGACTAGCGGGGGCAATGAGCAGTTCTTC; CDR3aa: CASSVGTSGGNEQFF
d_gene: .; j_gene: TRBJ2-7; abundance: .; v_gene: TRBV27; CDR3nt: TGTGCCAGCAGTTTACGGGGGATCGGTGCCTACGAGCAGTACTTC; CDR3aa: CASSLRGIGAYEQYF
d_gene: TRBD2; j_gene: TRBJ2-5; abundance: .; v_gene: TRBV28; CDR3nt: TGTGCCAGCAGTTTACTAGCGGGGACCCAAGAGACCCAGTACTTC; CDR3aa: CASSLLAGTQETQYF
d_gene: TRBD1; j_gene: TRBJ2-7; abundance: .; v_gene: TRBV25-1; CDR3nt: TGTGCCAGCGGCGCAGGGGGCGCGTTAAGGGAGCAGTACTTC; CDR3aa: CASGAGGALREQYF
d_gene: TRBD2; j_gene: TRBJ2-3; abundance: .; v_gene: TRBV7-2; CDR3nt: TGTGCCAGCAGCTCGACTAGCGGGGCTAGCACAGATACGCAGTATTTT; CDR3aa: CASSSTSGASTDTQYF
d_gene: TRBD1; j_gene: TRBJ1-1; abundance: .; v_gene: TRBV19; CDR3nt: TGTGCCAGTAGTACCGGGACAGGGGTTACTGAAGCTTTCTTT; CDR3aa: CASSTGTGVTEAFF
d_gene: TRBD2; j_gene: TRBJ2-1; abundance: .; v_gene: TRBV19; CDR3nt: TGTGCCAGTAGTATCCTCCTAGCGGGAAGTTCCTACAATGAGCAGTTCTTC; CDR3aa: CASSILLAGSSYNEQFF
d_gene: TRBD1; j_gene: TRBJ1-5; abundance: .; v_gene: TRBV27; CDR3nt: TGTGCCAGCAGTGACTCCGGGACAGTTAATCAGCCCCAGCATTTT; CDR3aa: CASSDSGTVNQPQHF
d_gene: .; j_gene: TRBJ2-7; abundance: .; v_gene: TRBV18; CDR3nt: TGTGCCAGCTCACCTGACCAGGGCTACGAGCAGTACTTC; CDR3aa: CASSPDQGYEQYF
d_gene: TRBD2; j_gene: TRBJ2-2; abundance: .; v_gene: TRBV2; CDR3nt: TGTGCCAGCAGTGAACCTAGCGGGAGGGCCGTAGCCGGGGAGCTGTTTTTT; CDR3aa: CASSEPSGRAVAGELFF
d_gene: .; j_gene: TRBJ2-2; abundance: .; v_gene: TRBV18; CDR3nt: TGTGCCAGCTCACCACCGCTAGCGACGAACACCGGGGAGCTGTTTTTT; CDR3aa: CASSPPLATNTGELFF
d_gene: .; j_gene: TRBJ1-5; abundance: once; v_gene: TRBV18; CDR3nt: TGTGCCAGCTCAAGTGGACAGCGCAATCAGCCCCAGCATTTT; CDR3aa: CASSSGQRNQPQHF
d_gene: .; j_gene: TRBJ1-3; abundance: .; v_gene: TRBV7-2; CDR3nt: TGTGCCAGCAGCTCTCAGCCAACTGCGGGCACTGGAAACACCATATATTTT; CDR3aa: CASSSQPTAGTGNTIYF
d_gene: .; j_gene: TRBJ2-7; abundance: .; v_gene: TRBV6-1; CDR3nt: TGTGCCAGCAGTGAAGTTGCTGGAGCCACCTACGAGCAGTACTTC; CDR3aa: CASSEVAGATYEQYF
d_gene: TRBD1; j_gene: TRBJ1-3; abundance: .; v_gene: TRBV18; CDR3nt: TGTGCCAGCTCACCAGGTGGGACAGGGGCCAGAATTACGTTT; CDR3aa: CASSPGGTGARITF
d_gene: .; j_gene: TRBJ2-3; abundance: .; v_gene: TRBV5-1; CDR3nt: TGCGCCAGCAGCTTGGGGCAAGCGGCAACAGATACGCAGTATTTT; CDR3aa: CASSLGQAATDTQYF
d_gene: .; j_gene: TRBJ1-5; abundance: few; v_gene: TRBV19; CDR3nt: TGTGCCAGTAGTCCCTTGGGAGGGGCAAGCAATCAGCCCCAGCATTTT; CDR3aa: CASSPLGGASNQPQHF
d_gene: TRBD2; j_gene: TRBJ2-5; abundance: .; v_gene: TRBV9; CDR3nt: TGTGCCAGCAGCGTCCGGGACTACCAGCAAGAGACCCAGTACTTC; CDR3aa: CASSVRDYQQETQYF
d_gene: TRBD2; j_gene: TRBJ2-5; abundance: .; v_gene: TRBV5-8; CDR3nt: TGTGCCAGCAGCTTTTCGCGTCGGGAGGGTCCCCTAGAGACCCAGTACTTC; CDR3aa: CASSFSRREGPLETQYF
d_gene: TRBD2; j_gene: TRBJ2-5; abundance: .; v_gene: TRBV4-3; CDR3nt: TGCGCCAGCAGCCAGACTAGCGGCCAAGAGACCCAGTACTTC; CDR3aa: CASSQTSGQETQYF
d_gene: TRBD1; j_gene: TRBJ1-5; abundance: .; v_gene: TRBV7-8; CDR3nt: TGTGCCAGCAGCTTAGGGACAGGGCGCCAGCCCCAGCATTTT; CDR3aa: CASSLGTGRQPQHF
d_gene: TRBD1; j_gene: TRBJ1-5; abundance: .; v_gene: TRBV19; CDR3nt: TGTGCCAGTACCCCTATAGGGAGCAGGGGGGATCAGCCCCAGCATTTT; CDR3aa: CASTPIGSRGDQPQHF
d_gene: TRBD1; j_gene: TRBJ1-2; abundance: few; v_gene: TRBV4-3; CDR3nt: TGCGCCAGCAGCCAAGACCTCCCGGGACAGGGGAGTGGCTATGGCTACACCTTC; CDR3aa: CASSQDLPGQGSGYGYTF
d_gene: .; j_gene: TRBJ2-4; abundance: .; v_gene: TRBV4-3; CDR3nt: TGCGCCAGCAGCCAAGCCAGAACCCTTAAAAACATTCAGTACTTC; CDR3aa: CASSQARTLKNIQYF
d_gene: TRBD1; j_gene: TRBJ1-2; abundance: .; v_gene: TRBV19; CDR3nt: TGTGCCAGTAGTATTCTACAGGGGAACTATGGCTACACCTTC; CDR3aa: CASSILQGNYGYTF